This passage covers 14 T cell receptor beta chains from one sample sequenced in a study of regulatory T cells in long-lasting Graves disease. To make TCR beta libraries, researchers used iRepertoire HTBI primers and Arm-PCR of CDR3 regions. TCRdb recomputed calls from the multiplex PCR reads with MiXCR, one row per CDR3 protein. The sample holds 380,000 or so distinct CDR3 sequences, 16% seen once. Stated time point: newly diagnosed GD, antithyroid drugs for less than 3 months. RNA extracted from PBMCs served as the sequencing template. These data were also filed under a second study, of T cells in Graves' hyperthyroidism and ophthalmopathy.

Sequencing used peripheral blood mononuclear cells (PBMCs), obtained at new diagnosis, from a patient treated with antithyroid drugs. The receptors here all came from a young woman with Graves disease.

This clonotype was recorded a few times. Since a much larger clone is just one base distant, this may be a read error. The rearrangement uses TRBV18 and TRBJ2-2, with TRBD1 matching over 12 bases. The CDR3 runs to 17 residues. Per the germline V gene, CDR1 is KGHSH and CDR2 is LQKENI. In DNA form, the CDR3 reads TGTGCCAGCTCGCTGAGAGGGACAGGGGGCGACACCGGGGAGCTGTCTTTT. It translates to CASSLRGTGGDTGELSF.

This clonotype has ten or more counts. The rearrangement uses TRBV20-1 and TRBJ2-5, with 8 bases lining up with TRBD2. Germline CDR1 reads DFQATT; CDR2 reads SNEGSKA (reference sequence). The CDR3 consists of 13 residues. CDR3 sequence (DNA): TGCAGCGTAGCGGGACCCAACCAAGAGACCCAGTACTTC. Protein sequence: CSVAGPNQETQYF.

This clonotype was recorded a few times. The chain employs TRBV7-9 and TRBJ2-7, with 8 bases identical to TRBD2. Germline V gene sequence: CDR1 SEHNR, CDR2 FQNEAQ (reference sequence). After removal of 5 bases from V and 1 base from J, the junction contained 10 bases not matched to a gene. This CDR3 region has 16 residues. The CDR3 sequence is CASSPGGTLLSYEQYF. CDR3 coding DNA: TGTGCCAGCAGCCCGGGAGGGACGCTTCTATCCTACGAGCAGTACTTC.

This clonotype was found many times. CDR3 loop: CASSLVGTGVYEQYF. The DNA of the CDR3 is TGTGCCAGCAGCTTGGTTGGGACAGGGGTCTACGAGCAGTACTTC. The chain is built from TRBV5-8 and TRBJ2-7, with 10 bases matching TRBD1. The junction had 3 bases not matched to a gene; V was cut back by 0 bases and J by 3 bases. Germline V gives CDR1 SGHTS, CDR2 YDEGEE. The CDR3 is made up of 15 amino acids.

This clonotype has more than one count but fewer than ten. The chain has TRBV6-5 and TRBJ1-4, with D uncertain. This CDR3 has 16 residues. Germline V lookup: CDR1 MNHEY, CDR2 SVGAGI. V lost 2 bases, J lost 0 bases, and 10 bases lay in between. CDR3 nucleotides: TGTGCCAGCAGTTACGGAGCGGAGGCAACTAATGAAAAACTGTTTTTT. Translated, it gives CASSYGAEATNEKLFF.

In its sample, this clonotype was seen many times. The V and J genes are TRBV28 and TRBJ2-5; 8 positions agree with TRBD1. Germline-derived CDR1 and CDR2 are MDHEN and SYDVKM. The V gene end was trimmed by 6 bases and the J gene end by 2 bases; junction bases not matched to a gene: 8. The CDR3 totals 15 residues. The CDR3 protein is CASSSPGQGQETQYF. Written as DNA, the CDR3 is TGTGCCAGCAGCTCTCCCGGACAGGGACAAGAGACCCAGTACTTC. The full variable domain, completed using reference TRBV28 and TRBJ2-5, is DVKVTQSSRYLVKRTGEKVFLECVQDMDHENMFWYRQDPGLGLRLIYFSYDVKMKEKGDIPEGYSVSREKKERFSLILESASTNQTSMYLCASSSPGQGQETQYFGPGTRLLVL.

Comments on this clonotype: This may be a read error: a much more frequent sequence differs by one nucleotide. Here the CDR3 DNA reads TGTGCCAGCTCAGCGGGGGGAAGGGATTCCTACGAGCAGTACTTC. Translating it yields CASSAGGRDSYEQYF. The chain carries TRBV18 and TRBJ2-7, with 8 bases lining up with TRBD2. Per the germline V gene, CDR1 is KGHSH and CDR2 is LQKENI. The CDR3 totals 15 residues. Losses at the gene ends were 5 bases for V and 1 base for J; bases not matched to a gene: 7.

In its sample, this clonotype was seen many times. This chain uses TRBV2 with TRBJ2-3, with 14 bases matching TRBD2. CDR1 is SNHLY and CDR2 is FYNNEI in the germline V gene. J was trimmed by 4 bases and V by 4 bases; bases with no gene match: 1. There are 15 residues in the CDR3. CDR3 protein: CASSGTSGRSDTQYF. As DNA, the CDR3 is TGTGCCAGCAGTGGGACTAGCGGGAGGTCAGATACGCAGTATTTT.

This clonotype was seen many times. The chain has TRBV11-2 and TRBJ2-7; TRBD1 agrees at 8 bases. Germline CDR1 SGHAT, CDR2 FQNNGV. This CDR3 comprises 15 residues. The trim removed 1 base at V and 4 bases at J, leaving 6 bases unmatched. The DNA for the CDR3 is TGTGCCAGCAGCTTAGTGTGGACAGGGATGTACGAGCAGTACTTC. It codes for CASSLVWTGMYEQYF.

J is TRBJ2-1 and V is TRBV3-1, with TRBD2 matching 9 bases. The assigned J gene may be wrong: the sequence end matches TRBJ2-5 better. CDR1 and CDR2 (germline): LGHDT, YNNKEL (reference sequence). CDR3 length: 16 residues. The CDR3 DNA reads TGTGCCAGCAGCCCACTTGGGAGCGGGGGGAAAGAGACCCAGTACTTC. Translating it yields CASSPLGSGGKETQYF.

This clonotype has only a few counts. This chain uses TRBV3-1 with TRBJ2-1, with 7 nucleotides matching TRBD2. This CDR3 region has 15 residues. The germline V gene has CDR1 LGHDT and CDR2 YNNKEL (reference sequence). Trimming cost V 2 bases and J 4 bases; bases outside gene matches: 5. DNA for the CDR3: TGTGCCAGCAGCCAACTAGCGGAGATTTACAATGAGCAGTTCTTC. It translates to CASSQLAEIYNEQFF.

The rearrangement joins TRBV28 to TRBJ1-1; D is uncertain. The CDR3 is made up of 15 amino acids. The germline V gene has CDR1 MDHEN and CDR2 SYDVKM. Trimming shortened V by 5 bases and J by 1 base, and 14 bases separated the two germline ends. CDR3 sequence: CASSNLGVPNTEAFF. In nucleotides, the CDR3 is TGTGCCAGCAGTAACCTCGGGGTGCCGAACACTGAAGCTTTCTTT.

At least ten counts were recorded for this clonotype. The chain couples TRBV2 to TRBJ1-1, with 7 bases lining up with TRBD1. CDR1 is SNHLY, CDR2 FYNNEI, per germline. This CDR3 is 13 amino acids long. Trimming removed 6 bases from V and 4 bases from J; junction bases left unmatched: 5. This CDR3 is CASRGQRSTEAFF. The CDR3, as DNA: TGTGCCAGCAGGGGACAGCGTTCCACTGAAGCTTTCTTT.

This clonotype was observed a handful of times. V gene TRBV5-1 combines with J gene TRBJ1-1; D might be TRBD1 (6 bases). Germline V lookup: CDR1 SGHRS, CDR2 YFSETQ. The CDR3 is made up of 15 amino acids. Trimming took 4 bases from V and 1 from J, leaving 14 bases between them. CDR3 in amino acids: CASSLGPGQNTEAFF. For the CDR3, the DNA is TGCGCCAGCAGCCTCGGTCCGGGACAGAACACTGAAGCTTTCTTT.